Included here is one TCR beta chain sequence, with context. This clonotype was picked up many times. Its antigen remains undetermined. No qualities accompany the bases; no much larger clone lies one base away. These data originate in a study of T-cell reconstitution after alpha-beta-depleted transplantation in children listed by TCRdb under 2016. Some background on the complete study: The study quantitatively tracked T-cell immune reconstitution after TCRalphabeta/CD19-depleted allogeneic hematopoietic cell transplantation in children using TCR repertoire profiling. Study-wide conclusions, independent of this receptor: The high TCRbeta diversity at day 60 in some patients was ascribed to recipient T cells and intrathymic progenitors that had survived conditioning. Apparently early alphabetaT-cell count recovery about two months after transplant reportedly relied on only several hundred rapidly expanded clones derived from non-depleted graft cells. The frequencies of hyperexpanded clones fell over the following months, and after one year, T-cell counts and TCRbeta diversity were mostly attributed to newly produced T cells.

The CDR3 starts with the cysteine, ends with the phenylalanine, and has 17 residues. Kept here is only the CDR3 DNA, which spans 51 bases and is read in frame from base 1. V lost 3 bases and J lost 0 bases, and the count of bases not matched to a germline gene is 4. From a lookup of the germline V gene, CDR1 and CDR2 are LGHNA and YSLEER. Receptors were amplified or captured by PCR. The reads were generated on an Illumina HiSeq 2500. TCR library preparation used molecular barcoding, with unique molecular identifiers applied to normalize quantification of the TCRbeta repertoire. The public reads were run again by TCRdb, first through fastp at Q25 and then through MiXCR, and only productive beta chains were kept. Under each unique CDR3 protein, matching rows form one entry showing the most common genes and DNA. Here the sample has hundreds of thousands of distinct CDR3 sequences; under 30% occur a single time. The ten largest clones capture roughly 15% of the sample.

Sample treatment or condition, as interpreted from the label and publication: allogeneic hematopoietic cell transplantation with graft depleted of TCRalphabeta T cells and CD19 B cells. The children who served as transplant recipients had been given grafts of TCRalphabeta/CD19-depleted allogeneic hematopoietic cells. The chain is assembled from TRBV4-3 and TRBJ2-2; the central 10 bases match TRBD2. The source was PBMCs, mostly from graft donor cells, collected 360 days after TCRalphabeta/CD19-depleted stem cell transplant. This TCR derives from a boy in the first two years of life who had a stem cell transplant for acute myeloid leukemia, so the T cells may come from the graft donor. This receptor has the CDR3 CASSQIAGGANTGELFF. At the DNA level, the sequence is TGCGCCAGCAGCCAGATAGCGGGGGGCGCGAACACCGGGGAGCTGTTTTTT.